These 31 T cell receptor beta chains were all obtained from the same sample, sequenced in a study of blood T cell repertoires in COVID-19. Assay: immunoSEQ multiplex PCR; the TCRdb copy retains only in-frame clones and omits some. The table shows about 50,000 clones, with 86% occurring only once. Sequencing was carried out using peripheral blood. These TCRs come from a man aged 60-69 years with active or convalescent COVID-19.

The chain combines TRBV5-1 with TRBJ2-1; 7 bases align to TRBD2. The J segment lost 15 bases and the V segment lost 0 bases, leaving 12 bases of the junction unmatched. CDR1 is SGHRS and CDR2 is YFSETQ in the germline V gene. The CDR3 has 14 residues. CDR3 sequence: CASSLGVGRVRGFF. The CDR3 DNA sequence: TGCGCCAGCAGCTTGGGGGTTGGGAGGGTGAGAGGGTTCTTC.

The chain combines TRBV10-1 with TRBJ2-3; 10 nucleotides align to TRBD2. Germline CDR1 is WNHNN and CDR2 is SYGVQD (reference sequence). V shed 3 bases and J 6 bases; nucleotides not matched to a gene: 9. The CDR3 has 16 residues. The CDR3 reads CASSDVLAGDLDTQYF. The CDR3, as DNA: TGCGCCAGCAGTGATGTCCTAGCGGGGGACCTGGATACGCAGTATTTT.

The genes are TRBV28 and TRBJ2-1, with TRBD1 matching 7 bases. Germline-derived CDR1 and CDR2 are MDHEN and SYDVKM. This CDR3 comprises 17 residues. The ends lost 4 bases at V and 0 bases at J; junction bases unmatched: 9. The CDR3 DNA reads as TGTGCCAGCAGTTCCCCCAGCAGGGACAGCTCCTACAATGAGCAGTTCTTC. Translation: CASSSPSRDSSYNEQFF.

The rearrangement uses TRBV11-2 and TRBJ1-5; no clear D gene. The germline V gene encodes CDR1 SGHAT and CDR2 FQNNGV. With 4 bases removed from V and 3 bases from J, the gap between germline ends came to 7 bases. The CDR3 has 13 residues. The CDR3 DNA follows: TGTGCCAGCAGCTCCCGGGACAATCAGCCCCAGCATTTT. The encoded protein is CASSSRDNQPQHF.

This chain joins TRBV5-1 and TRBJ2-5; the match to TRBD1 covers 9 bases. V trimming: 2 bases; J trimming: 0 bases; junction bases outside the gene matches: 2. The CDR3 covers 15 residues. Germline CDR1 is SGHRS and CDR2 is YFSETQ. CDR3 nucleotide sequence: TGCGCCAGCAGCTTTAGACAGGGGGACCAAGAGACCCAGTACTTC. It translates to CASSFRQGDQETQYF.

This clone was seen a few times. The same CDR3 can be traced to other DNA sequences in this sample. The genes are TRBV6-5 and TRBJ2-2, with a tentative D call TRBD1 (7 bases). The CDR3 is 14 residues long. The germline CDR1 and CDR2 sequences are MNHEY and SVGAGI. V was clipped by 0 bases and J by 6 bases, with 8 bases between them. Here the CDR3 DNA reads TGTGCCAGCAGTTACTCCAGGGGGGCCGGGGAGCTGTTTTTT. Translated: CASSYSRGAGELFF.

The chain uses TRBV5-1 and TRBJ2-1; 7 nucleotides align to TRBD1. In germline, CDR1 is SGHRS, CDR2 YFSETQ. The ends lost 3 bases at V and 9 bases at J; junction bases unmatched: 9. The CDR3 sequence is 14 residues long. The CDR3 protein is CASSSGTADGEQFF. The CDR3 nucleotides are TGCGCCAGCAGCTCGGGGACAGCCGACGGTGAGCAGTTCTTC.

The rearrangement joins TRBV5-1 to TRBJ1-1; D perhaps matches TRBD1 (6 bases). The V gene's germline CDR1 is SGHRS and CDR2 YFSETQ. This CDR3 spans 15 amino acids. The V end lost 2 bases, the J end lost 2 bases, and 13 bases lay between the germline ends. The CDR3 reads CASSFTGRGNTEAFF. CDR3 sequence (DNA): TGCGCCAGCAGCTTTACAGGGAGGGGAAACACTGAAGCTTTCTTT.

The genes are TRBV6-5 and TRBJ1-2, with TRBD1 identical over 7 bases. V lost 6 bases to trimming and J lost 8 bases; unmatched junction nucleotides: 9. The CDR3 sequence is 13 residues long. The germline V gene encodes CDR1 MNHEY and CDR2 SVGAGI. In DNA, the CDR3 is TGTGCCAGCAGCGACAGGGACCGCAGGGGCTACACCTTC. Protein sequence: CASSDRDRRGYTF.

V gene TRBV28 combines with J gene TRBJ1-1; the D gene is possibly TRBD1 (6 bases). CDR3 size: 16 residues. The V end was cut by 3 bases, the J end by 0 bases, with 14 bases between. CDR1 and CDR2 from the germline V gene are MDHEN and SYDVKM. CDR3 sequence reads: CASSFVSGTLNTEAFF. The CDR3 DNA reads as TGTGCCAGCAGTTTTGTGTCCGGGACACTGAACACTGAAGCTTTCTTT. Drawing the rest from reference TRBV28 and TRBJ1-1, the complete variable domain is DVKVTQSSRYLVKRTGEKVFLECVQDMDHENMFWYRQDPGLGLRLIYFSYDVKMKEKGDIPEGYSVSREKKERFSLILESASTNQTSMYLCASSFVSGTLNTEAFFGQGTRLTVV.

The chain combines TRBV12-5 with TRBJ1-1, with 8 bases aligning to TRBD1. The CDR3 runs 16 residues. Per the germline V gene, CDR1 is LGHNT and CDR2 is FRNRAP. V lost 2 bases, J lost 3 bases, and 8 bases stayed unmatched. CDR3 protein: CASGLLTGERDTEAFF. CDR3 bases: TGTGCTAGTGGTTTGCTGACAGGGGAACGGGACACTGAAGCTTTCTTT.

A few counts support this clone. The chain employs TRBV5-1 and TRBJ1-1; D not certain. The CDR3 runs to 16 residues. Germline CDR1 reads SGHRS; CDR2 reads YFSETQ. Between the trimmed V and J ends, which lost 3 bases and 3 bases, there was a span of 18 bases. The CDR3 DNA is TGCGCCAGCAGCTCCCTACCTTCGGGGTCGGACACTGAAGCTTTCTTT. It codes for CASSSLPSGSDTEAFF.

The count of this clone is one. The chain employs TRBV25-1 and TRBJ2-1; 7 bases match TRBD2. Per the germline V gene, CDR1 is MGHDK and CDR2 is SYGVNS. Unmatched junction bases numbered 2, after V lost 6 bases and J lost 0 bases. This CDR3 comprises 14 residues. The CDR3: CASSRTSSYNEQFF. The DNA for the CDR3 is TGTGCCAGCAGCAGGACTAGCTCCTACAATGAGCAGTTCTTC. Full variable domain (remainder filled in from reference TRBV25-1 and TRBJ2-1): EADIYQTPRYLVIGTGKKITLECSQTMGHDKMYWYQQDPGMELHLIHYSYGVNSTEKGDLSSESTVSRIRTEHFPLTLESARPSHTSQYLCASSRTSSYNEQFFGPGTRLTVL.

This CDR3 is CASKQGAIAEAFF. The DNA of the CDR3 is TGTGCCAGCAAACAGGGGGCGATCGCTGAAGCTTTCTTT. This chain uses TRBV2 with TRBJ1-1; 9 bases are a match to TRBD1. Germline-derived CDR1 and CDR2 are SNHLY and FYNNEI. The trim removed 7 bases at V and 6 bases at J, leaving 6 bases unmatched. This CDR3 is 13 amino acids long.

As DNA, the CDR3 is TGCGCCAGCAGCCCGGGCGCTAGCGGGGGCACAGATACGCAGTATTTT. Residues: CASSPGASGGTDTQYF. The chain joins TRBV5-1 to TRBJ2-3; 9 bases are shared with TRBD2. Losses at the gene ends were 4 bases for V and 1 base for J; bases not matched to a gene: 7. This CDR3 is 16 amino acids long. Germline V gene lookup returns CDR1 SGHRS and CDR2 YFSETQ.

The chain is built from TRBV28 and TRBJ1-1; D unclear. The CDR3 has 12 residues. Per the germline V gene, CDR1 is MDHEN and CDR2 is SYDVKM. Trimming left V 2 bases short and J 10 bases short, with 11 bases between. CDR3 bases: TGTGCCAGCAGTTTAGGAATCCCGGGAGCTTTCTTT. This gives the protein CASSLGIPGAFF.

The chain has TRBV28 and TRBJ2-1; TRBD1 aligns across 7 bases. The CDR3 is made up of 17 amino acids. With V trimmed by 6 bases and J by 6 bases, 17 bases remained unmatched. The V gene's germline CDR1 is MDHEN and CDR2 SYDVKM. The DNA for the CDR3 is TGTGCCAGCAGACTTAATATTCCGGGACAGCACCGCAATGAGCAGTTCTTC. Its translation is CASRLNIPGQHRNEQFF.

The J gene is TRBJ1-3, the V gene TRBV9; TRBD1 might be the D (5 bases). The CDR3 extends over 12 amino acids. Deletions cut 3 bases from V and 7 bases from J, with 8 bases between. Per the germline V gene, CDR1 is SGDLS and CDR2 is YYNGEE. The CDR3 here is CASSAKGNTIYF. The DNA of the CDR3 is TGTGCCAGCAGCGCCAAGGGGAACACCATATATTTT.

This clone was observed a single time. The chain joins TRBV19 to TRBJ1-2; 10 nucleotides agree with TRBD1. Germline-derived CDR1 and CDR2 are LNHDA and SQIVND (reference sequence). The CDR3 has 13 residues. Losses at the gene ends were 6 bases for V and 8 bases for J; bases not matched to a gene: 6. This chain's CDR3 is CASSPGTGDGYTF. CDR3 nucleotide sequence: TGTGCCAGTAGCCCTGGGACAGGGGACGGCTACACCTTC.

The chain joins TRBV30 to TRBJ1-4, with 7 bases that match TRBD1. Germline V gene lookup returns CDR1 GTSNPN and CDR2 SVGIG (reference sequence). CDR3 length: 16 amino acids. V shed 4 bases, J shed 1 base, and the junction held 9 bases outside the gene matches. Here the CDR3 DNA reads TGTGCCTGGACCCAGTCCCACAGGGGAACTAATGAAAAACTGTTTTTT. Translated: CAWTQSHRGTNEKLFF.

The V call is TRBV28, the J call TRBJ2-5; TRBD2 might be the D (6 bases). The CDR3 has 13 amino acids. The V and J ends lost 5 bases and 5 bases respectively, with 12 bases between them. Germline CDR1 MDHEN, CDR2 SYDVKM. The CDR3 DNA reads as TGTGCCAGCAGTACAAGCCGGGGGGAGACCCAGTACTTC. Translating gives CASSTSRGETQYF. Full variable domain (outside the CDR3, taken from reference TRBV28 and TRBJ2-5): DVKVTQSSRYLVKRTGEKVFLECVQDMDHENMFWYRQDPGLGLRLIYFSYDVKMKEKGDIPEGYSVSREKKERFSLILESASTNQTSMYLCASSTSRGETQYFGPGTRLLVL.

The chain employs TRBV2 and TRBJ2-1, with 8 positions matching TRBD2. V gave up 8 bases and J gave up 4 bases; unmatched junction bases: 4. This CDR3 region has 13 residues. CDR1 is SNHLY and CDR2 is FYNNEI in the germline V gene. CDR3 loop: CASCLAGYNEQFF. CDR3 nucleotides: TGTGCCAGCTGCCTAGCGGGTTACAATGAGCAGTTCTTC.

The chain is built from TRBV7-9 and TRBJ2-3, with 8 nucleotides matching TRBD2. CDR1 and CDR2 from the germline V gene are SEHNR and FQNEAQ (reference sequence). V was clipped by 4 bases and J by 2 bases; unmatched bases: 8. This CDR3 contains 16 residues. The CDR3, as DNA: TGTGCCAGCAGCTCCCCCCACGGGGGGGACACAGATACGCAGTATTTT. It codes for CASSSPHGGDTDTQYF. Combining the CDR3 with reference TRBV7-9 and TRBJ2-3 gives the whole variable domain DTGVSQNPRHKITKRGQNVTFRCDPISEHNRLYWYRQTLGQGPEFLTYFQNEAQLEKSRLLSDRFSAERPKGSFSTLEIQRTEQGDSAMYLCASSSPHGGDTDTQYFGPGTRLTVL.

The V and J genes are TRBV19 and TRBJ1-1; TRBD1 matches 7 bases. CDR1 is LNHDA and CDR2 is SQIVND in the germline V gene (reference sequence). The V gene end was trimmed by 5 bases and the J gene end by 5 bases; junction bases not matched to a gene: 5. The length of the CDR3 is 13 residues. The CDR3 nucleotides are TGTGCCAGTAGTGGCCGACAGGGTACTGAAGCTTTCTTT. Protein: CASSGRQGTEAFF.

J is TRBJ2-7 and V is TRBV5-6, with D perhaps TRBD2 (6 bases). Germline V gives CDR1 SGHDT, CDR2 YYEEEE. V lost 2 bases and J 7 bases, leaving 19 bases between the germline ends. The CDR3 consists of 15 residues. DNA for the CDR3: TGTGCCAGCAGCTTCCTGGGGACCCCCGGAGGGGAGCAGTACTTC. It specifies CASSFLGTPGGEQYF.

This clone has only a few counts. This chain joins TRBV20-1 and TRBJ1-2; 7 positions match TRBD1. Trimming removed 6 bases from V and 7 bases from J; junction bases left unmatched: 5. This CDR3 is built from 11 residues. Looked up from germline, CDR1 is DFQATT and CDR2 is SNEGSKA (reference sequence). CDR3 nucleotides: TGCAGTGCGTCGAACAGGGGTGGCTACACCTTC. This gives the protein CSASNRGGYTF.

The chain has TRBV7-9 and TRBJ1-3, with 9 positions matching TRBD1. Germline CDR1 and CDR2: SEHNR and FQNEAQ (reference sequence). The length of the CDR3 is 14 residues. The junction had 5 bases not matched to a gene; V was cut back by 7 bases and J by 4 bases. The CDR3 nucleotides read TGTGCCAGCACCACAGACAGGGGGGGAAACACCATATATTTT. Its protein product is CASTTDRGGNTIYF.

The V call is TRBV18, the J call TRBJ1-1, with D tentatively TRBD1 (5 bases). Germline assignment: CDR1 KGHSH and CDR2 LQKENI. Deletions cut 6 bases from V and 8 bases from J, with 22 bases between. The CDR3 length is 15 residues. The CDR3 loop reads CASSLFPLQGGEAFF. The CDR3 nucleotides read TGTGCCAGCTCCTTATTTCCTTTGCAGGGTGGGGAAGCTTTCTTT.

In this sample, this clone turned up a few times. The chain joins TRBV6-5 to TRBJ1-6, with D hard to call. Trimming removed 1 base from V and 9 bases from J, with 13 bases in between. This CDR3 comprises 15 residues. Germline V gene sequence: CDR1 MNHEY, CDR2 SVGAGI. The CDR3 sequence is CASSYWVSVLSPLHF. Written as DNA, the CDR3 is TGTGCCAGCAGTTACTGGGTCAGCGTTCTTTCACCCCTCCACTTT.

The V gene is TRBV30, the J gene TRBJ2-2, with a possible D match to TRBD2 (6 bases). V lost 3 bases to trimming and J lost 0 bases, with 8 bases between them. CDR1 and CDR2 from the germline V gene are GTSNPN and SVGIG (reference sequence). The CDR3 length is 14 residues. CDR3 loop: CAWSRGTNTGELFF. DNA of the CDR3: TGTGCCTGGAGCCGGGGGACGAACACCGGGGAGCTGTTTTTT.

This sequence joins TRBV6-5 and TRBJ1-1; 9 bases match TRBD1. The germline V gene has CDR1 MNHEY and CDR2 SVGAGI. Losses at the gene ends were 6 bases for V and 6 bases for J; bases not matched to a gene: 8. The CDR3 is 14 residues long. CDR3 in amino acids: CASSVQGARSEAFF. CDR3 sequence (DNA): TGTGCCAGCAGCGTACAGGGGGCAAGGTCTGAAGCTTTCTTT.